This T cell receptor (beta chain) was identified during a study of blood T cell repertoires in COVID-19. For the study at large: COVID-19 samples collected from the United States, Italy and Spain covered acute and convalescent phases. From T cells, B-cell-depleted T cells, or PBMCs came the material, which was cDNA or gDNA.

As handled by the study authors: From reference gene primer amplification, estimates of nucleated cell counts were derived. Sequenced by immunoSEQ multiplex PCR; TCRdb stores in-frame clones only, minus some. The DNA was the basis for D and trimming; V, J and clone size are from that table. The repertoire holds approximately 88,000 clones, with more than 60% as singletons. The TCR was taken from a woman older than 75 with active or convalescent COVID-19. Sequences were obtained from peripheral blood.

This CDR3 reads CSVELDRSLGANVLTF. The CDR3, as DNA: TGCAGCGTTGAACTAGACCGTAGTTTAGGGGCCAACGTCCTGACTTTC. V and J are TRBV29-1 and TRBJ2-6; D is ambiguous. This CDR3 has 16 residues. The ends were cut back, 2 bases at V and 4 bases at J, with 15 bases in the middle. The germline CDR1 and CDR2 sequences are SQVTM and ANQGSEA.